The sample holds a few counts of the clone carrying this T cell receptor (beta chain). A universal primer site was added by template switching, and unique molecular identifiers were carried by the cDNA. Each CDR3 protein gets one entry after TCRdb re-called the 5' RACE reads with MiXCR. The sample holds approximately 630,000 distinct CDR3 sequences, 7.1% seen once. This entry is derived from a study of identical twins. Everyone who donated was a healthy Caucasian. V dropped 4 bases and J dropped 0; count of bases not matched to a gene: 10. This CDR3 has 17 residues. Germline CDR1 and CDR2: SEHNR and FQNEAQ (reference sequence). These same data were also listed under a study on yellow fever vaccine responses in identical twins.

The receptor comes from a woman between 18 and 29 years old in good health. The chain is built from TRBV7-9 and TRBJ1-2; TRBD1 matches at 8 bases. Source material: PBMCs. CDR3 sequence (DNA): TGTGCCAGCAGCTCTCGACAGGGGCCCTTTCCTAACTATGGCTACACCTTC. This translates into CASSSRQGPFPNYGYTF.